This TCR beta chain derives from a study of T cells in Graves' hyperthyroidism and ophthalmopathy. Study at large: Staff took peripheral blood when the initial diagnosis was made, before any treatment began. Overall study findings and caveats: For ophthalmopathy, model prediction preceded onset by a median 6.5 months. Most clonotypes expanded in the thyroid (above 0.001) were also present in blood.

At least ten counts were recorded for this clonotype. What it recognizes is unknown. The CDR3 loop spans 16 amino acids. V was trimmed by 0 bases and J by 2 bases, leaving 8 bases between them. Germline V gene data show CDR1 as KGHSH and CDR2 as LQKENI. Template material for amplifying TCR beta CDR3 regions consisted of RNA transcripts. TCR CDR3 underwent first-round RT-PCR with the HTBI primer set. TCRdb analysed the multiplex PCR reads with MiXCR anew, one entry per CDR3 protein. The sample yields around 600,000 distinct CDR3 sequences, 15% to 20% seen once. The clonotype was recovered from a woman aged 40-49 years with Graves' ophthalmopathy. Input material: blood. V is TRBV18 and J is TRBJ1-6; tentative D call: TRBD1 (5 bases). CDR3 sequence: CASSPPGHTYNSPLHF. CDR3 in DNA: TGTGCCAGCTCACCACCGGGGCACACCTATAATTCACCCCTCCACTTT.